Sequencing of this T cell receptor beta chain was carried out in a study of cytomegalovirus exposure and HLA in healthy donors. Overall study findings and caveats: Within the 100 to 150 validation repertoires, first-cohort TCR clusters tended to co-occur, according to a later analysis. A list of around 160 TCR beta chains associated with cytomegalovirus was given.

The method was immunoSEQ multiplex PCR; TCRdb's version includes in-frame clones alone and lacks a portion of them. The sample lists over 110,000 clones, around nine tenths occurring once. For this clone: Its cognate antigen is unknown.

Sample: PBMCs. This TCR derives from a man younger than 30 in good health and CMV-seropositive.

The CDR3 nucleotides read TGTGCCAGCAGCGGGACAGGGGGCCCCTATGGCTACACCTTC. Translation gives CASSGTGGPYGYTF. The V gene is TRBV13, the J gene TRBJ1-2; 12 bases map to TRBD1. Looked up from germline, CDR1 is PRHDT and CDR2 is FYEKMQ (reference sequence). This CDR3 has 14 amino acids. V was clipped by 5 bases and J by 4 bases; unmatched bases: 2.